Sequencing of this T cell receptor beta chain was carried out in a study of control samples from healthy donors and cancer patients. The assay was immunoSEQ multiplex PCR, and TCRdb's table has in-frame clones only and misses some. The data contain tens of thousands of clones, 89% of them singletons. Germline V gives CDR1 GTSNPN, CDR2 SVGIG (reference sequence). The V end lost 4 bases, the J end lost 8 bases, and 11 bases lay between the germline ends. The CDR3 consists of 11 residues. This chain links TRBV30 with TRBJ1-2; D unclear. This sequence originates from a man in his fifties in good health. The source material was blood. CDR3 protein: CAWTAGYGYTF. The CDR3 nucleotides are TGTGCCTGGACAGCGGGGTACGGCTACACCTTC.